The present T cell receptor (beta chain) was sequenced within a study of blood T cell repertoires in COVID-19 (dated by TCRdb to about 2020). At the level of the whole study: Collaborator samples came from the United States, Italy and Spain and covered acute and convalescent phases of COVID-19. The material from the prospective study consisted of cDNA or gDNA derived from T cells, B-cell-depleted T cells, or PBMCs. Deeply sampled blood TCRbeta repertoires from subjects exposed to, actively infected with, or recovered from COVID-19 were included in the dataset. The repertoires were released in a freely available public database meant as a resource for research on the immune response to SARS-CoV-2. The samples were drawn from two sources: the first 160 participants of the ongoing ImmuneRACE study, and some 1,300 subjects contributed by 6 global collaborators. A de-identified subject ID, COVID-19 status, age in years and sex were almost always included in the sample metadata. Where HLA class I and class II types were available, the types were taken from metadata supplied by the sample provider, not from assay-based typing. Broader findings and caveats from the paper: The amount of clinical and demographic metadata varied by source and participant and was provided uncurated.

The CDR3 starts with the cysteine, ends with the phenylalanine, and has 16 residues. Only the CDR3 part of the read is kept: 48 bases, read in frame from the first base. Via the germline V gene, CDR1 is SNHLY and CDR2 FYNNEI. Relative to germline, V is 4 bases shorter and J is 7 bases shorter, with 20 bases between their ends. The collaborating institutions used their own protocols to collect whole blood in K2EDTA tubes. Collaborator samples were shipped for TCRbeta analysis as frozen whole blood, isolated PBMCs, or DNA extracted from either sample type. A word on this clone: Its recognized antigen is unknown. Per-base quality was not reported, and no clone a single base away is much larger than it.

TCRbeta CDR3 regions were amplified from genomic DNA using the immunoSEQ Assay, a bias-controlled multiplex PCR. The study's processing was this. The number of nucleated cells in each sample was estimated by amplification of reference gene primers within the assay. To quantify the absolute abundance of each unique TCRbeta CDR3 rearrangement, sequence reads were collapsed and filtered. Productive Simpson clonality was computed per sample as the square root of Simpson's diversity index over productive rearrangements. This is the immuneACCESS table as TCRdb keeps it, with only in-frame sequences that have V and J called. A part of the clones is gone; compared with another copy, unresolved V genes explain less than half, and the rest is unexplained. V and J calls and clone size are those listed in that table; D and trimming were worked out from the DNA. The sample table lists around 300,000 clones, approximately 85% of them with a count of one. Of the sample, approximately 8.8% falls within the top ten clones.

In this chain, TRBV2 is recombined with TRBJ2-1; TRBD2 is perhaps the D gene, given 6 matching bases. The sample comprised peripheral blood. The source is a man between 18 and 29 years old with active or convalescent COVID-19. The CDR3 here reads CASSVTSWGVSNEQFF. The nucleotides are TGTGCCAGCAGTGTTACCTCTTGGGGGGTGTCGAATGAGCAGTTCTTC.